Here is one TCR beta chain with its context. No antigen is known for it. Construction of TCR beta libraries was performed using quantitative 5'-RACE with molecular barcodes. TCRdb ran MiXCR on the 5' RACE reads and lists one entry per CDR3 protein. The sample consists of roughly 670,000 distinct CDR3 sequences, roughly 20% of them appearing once. This record belongs to a study of CD8 T cells in ankylosing spondylitis. Study conclusions and caveats: Some of these motif variants have turned up before, in reports on reactive arthritis synovial fluid and blood. What seemed typical of ankylosing spondylitis blood was a TCR beta motif built from under 10 highly homologous variants. Clones linked with disease were CD8+ and fairly uncommon in the peripheral blood.

The sample was blood, either unsorted or a sorted T cell fraction (not recorded which). The sequence was obtained from a male donor with ankylosing spondylitis.

CDR3 sequence reads: CASSSTLGQLPGNEQFF. In DNA, the CDR3 is TGTGCCAGCAGCTCCACTCTGGGACAGCTCCCAGGCAATGAGCAGTTCTTC. This sequence joins TRBV12-3 or TRBV12-4 and TRBJ2-1, with TRBD1 matching over 7 bases. V lost 6 bases to trimming and J lost 6 bases; unmatched junction nucleotides: 17. The CDR3 extends over 17 amino acids.